This is a list of T cell receptor beta chains from one sample in a study of blood T cell repertoires in COVID-19. Some clones are missing from TCRdb's copy, which holds only in-frame ones; the method was immunoSEQ multiplex PCR. The sample holds 70,000 to 100,000 clones; about 88% are singletons and the top ten take 2.9%. Sequencing used peripheral blood. These receptors were obtained from a woman aged 80 or over with acute or convalescent COVID-19. The CDR3 runs from the conserved cysteine through the conserved F or W. A D gene is named only where the DNA matches it firmly. Clone sizes are given selectively: once, few, many, or a class where the clone is expanded.

j_gene	abundance	v_gene	d_gene	len	CDR3nt	CDR3aa
TRBJ1-4	-	TRBV21-1	-	13	TGTGCCACCTCCGGGACAGGGGTCGAAAAACTGTTTTTT	CATSGTGVEKLFF
TRBJ1-5	-	TRBV19	TRBD1	17	TGTGCCAGTAGTCCCGGGACAGGGACTATAAGCAATCAGCCCCAGCATTTT	CASSPGTGTISNQPQHF
TRBJ1-4	few	TRBV5-1	-	14	TGCGCCAGCAGCTTGGCCTTTAGTAATGAAAAACTGTTTTTT	CASSLAFSNEKLFF
TRBJ2-1	-	TRBV7-9	-	12	TGTGCCAGCAGCTTAACGCGAGATGAGCAGTTCTTC	CASSLTRDEQFF
TRBJ2-7	-	TRBV6-5	-	16	TGTGCCAGCAGGTACCATCGACTAGACTCCTCCTACGAGCAGTACTTC	CASRYHRLDSSYEQYF
TRBJ1-6	-	TRBV19	TRBD1	14	TGTGCCAGTAGTCACGGGACAGAGAATTCACCCCTCCACTTT	CASSHGTENSPLHF
TRBJ1-5	-	TRBV7-2	-	15	TGTGCCAGCAGCTTAGCCCAGTTTAGCAATCAGCCCCAGCATTTT	CASSLAQFSNQPQHF
TRBJ1-4	-	TRBV20-1	-	13	TGCAGTGCTAGTAGGCGGAGTGATGAAAAACTGTTTTTT	CSASRRSDEKLFF
TRBJ1-1	-	TRBV6-5	-	12	TGTGCCATCGGCAGGGGGAACACTGAAGCTTTCTTT	CAIGRGNTEAFF
TRBJ2-2	-	TRBV6-7	TRBD1	17	TGTGCCAGCAGTTACCTAACCGGGACAGGGTACACCGGGGAGCTGTTTTTT	CASSYLTGTGYTGELFF
TRBJ1-5	-	TRBV5-6	-	13	TGTGCCAGCAGCTTGGGAGACAATCAGCCCCAGCATTTT	CASSLGDNQPQHF
TRBJ2-1	-	TRBV29-1	TRBD2	14	TGCAGCGTTGGCGGGACTAGCGACATCAATGAGCAGTTCTTC	CSVGGTSDINEQFF
TRBJ1-2	-	TRBV7-2	-	14	TGTGCCAGCAGCTTAAACGGGTTGTTCTATGGCTACACCTTC	CASSLNGLFYGYTF
TRBJ1-1	once	TRBV7-3	TRBD1	15	TGTGCCAGCAGCGCCGGGGACAGGGAATTGGCTGAAGCTTTCTTT	CASSAGDRELAEAFF
TRBJ1-1	-	TRBV30	-	12	TGTGCCTGGAGTGCACTACACCATGAAGCTTTCTTT	CAWSALHHEAFF
TRBJ2-1	-	TRBV7-6	TRBD2	19	TGTGCCAGCAGCATAGGACTGGGACTAGCGGGAGGTAGTTCCGATGAGCAGTTCTTC	CASSIGLGLAGGSSDEQFF
TRBJ2-5	-	TRBV5-1	-	13	TGCGCCAGCAGCTTGGAAGGGGAAGAGACCCAGTACTTC	CASSLEGEETQYF
TRBJ2-1	-	TRBV9	TRBD2	15	TGTGCCAGCAGCGAGACTAGCGGGGGGCCGAATGAGCAGTTCTTC	CASSETSGGPNEQFF
TRBJ1-3	once	TRBV30	-	15	TGTGCCTGGAGCTCACCCGGGTTCTCTGGAAACACCATATATTTT	CAWSSPGFSGNTIYF
TRBJ2-3	few	TRBV6-5	TRBD1	14	TGTGCCAGCAGCCTGACAGGGGGCCCAGATACGCAGTATTTT	CASSLTGGPDTQYF
TRBJ2-3	-	TRBV5-1	-	16	TGCGCCAGCAGCTTGGTCGGCGGGGTAAGCACAGATACGCAGTATTTT	CASSLVGGVSTDTQYF
TRBJ1-6	-	TRBV19	TRBD1	14	TGTGCCAGTAGTATCCGGGACAGGGGCTCACCCCTCCACTTT	CASSIRDRGSPLHF
TRBJ1-2	-	TRBV11-2	TRBD1	15	TGTGCCAGCAGAGTAACCGGGACAGGGGCCGCCGGCTACACCTTC	CASRVTGTGAAGYTF